The clone carrying this TCR beta chain appeared a single time. Its antigen is not identified. This specimen comes from a study of post-analysis software for immune sequencing data. In the study overall: In terms of disease course, relapsing-remitting, secondary progressive and progressive-relapsing multiple sclerosis were included.

Per germline, CDR1 MNHEY and CDR2 SVGEGT. The V end was cut by 8 bases, the J end by 5 bases, with 20 bases between. CDR3 size: 15 residues. General study findings and limits: Those with multiple sclerosis, the patient group, showed significantly lower normalized Chao1 diversity than controls. In patients, about 5 TRBV segments were more frequent than in controls, with TRBV5-6, TRBV5-1 and TRBV20-1 among them.

Sequencing libraries made from TCR beta cDNA carried unique molecular identifiers. From the PCR reads, TCRdb called clonotypes with MiXCR, one entry per CDR3 protein. The sample lists 600,000 to 700,000 distinct CDR3 sequences; roughly three fifths were seen once. The sequenced sample was blood. The TCR sequence derives from a girl aged 2-15 years with multiple sclerosis. The V and J genes are TRBV6-2 or TRBV6-3 and TRBJ2-3; D is unresolved. The CDR3 loop reads CASARPVGMGDTQYF. The CDR3 region has the DNA TGTGCCAGCGCCAGGCCGGTAGGGATGGGAGATACGCAGTATTTT.